These T cell receptor beta chains were read from a single sample in a study of blood T cell repertoires in COVID-19. Data came from immunoSEQ multiplex PCR; TCRdb stores just in-frame clones and leaves some out. The profile covers more than 150,000 clones, with roughly 80% appearing a single time and roughly 13% taken by the ten largest. The material sequenced was peripheral blood. These receptors were collected from a man in his late teens or twenties with active or convalescent COVID-19. Both conserved end residues are part of each CDR3. The order of the fields is J gene, V gene, CDR3 length, CDR3 protein.

>TRBJ2-4|TRBV28|16
CASSLVSGGGRNIQYF
>TRBJ1-1|TRBV10-2|12
CASGRMNTEAFF
>TRBJ1-5|TRBV18|17
CASSPVAGQGSNQPQHF
>TRBJ1-1|TRBV3-1/TRBV3-2|13
CASGTALNTEAFF
>TRBJ1-2|TRBV5-1|13
CASSWDRVDGYTF
>TRBJ1-5|TRBV19|13
CASSLQGGQPQHF
>TRBJ2-5|TRBV4-2|17
CASSQDGGSGSQETQYF
>TRBJ2-7|TRBV9|16
CASSPVSGSPTYEQYF
>TRBJ2-5|TRBV7-9|15
CASSSDFSTRETQYF
>TRBJ2-7|TRBV6-5|15
CASRVTHRVAYEQYF
>TRBJ1-1|TRBV5-4|14
CASRRQGVNTEAFF
>TRBJ1-1|TRBV5-6|14
CASSPDRRNTEAFF
>TRBJ1-2|TRBV9|12
CASSVVGGGYTF
>TRBJ2-3|TRBV6-4|15
CASSDGGNGSDTQYF
>TRBJ2-2|TRBV19|16
CASISAGGPRTGELFF
>TRBJ2-7|TRBV6-5|15
CASSLGLFGDYEQYF
>TRBJ2-6|TRBV30|13
CAVGLAGANVLTF
>TRBJ2-1|TRBV19|14
CASSPPRQNNEQFF
>TRBJ2-7|TRBV5-1|13
CASSFEGVYEQYF
>TRBJ2-7|TRBV5-1|15
CASSLGTGGYYEQYF
>TRBJ1-4|TRBV15|16
CATSRDPNRGNGKLFF
>TRBJ2-1|TRBV10-1|17
CASRGSWGVTSYNEQFF
>TRBJ2-7|TRBV19|15
CASSRTGGSSYEQYF
>TRBJ1-1|TRBV27|18
CASSFLSRAPGQDTEAFF
>TRBJ1-6|TRBV7-9|14
CASRVDGSDSPLHF
>TRBJ1-2|TRBV7-9|14
CASSLQAGIYGYTF
>TRBJ1-2|TRBV2|13
CASSVVTGNGYTF
>TRBJ2-7|TRBV28|13
CASSLAGISEQYF
>TRBJ1-2|TRBV6-1|16
CASSGDHGTGGHGYTF
>TRBJ2-1|TRBV19|11
CASSIANEQFF
>TRBJ2-1|TRBV28|15
CASSSPGLAGGPGFF
>TRBJ1-2|TRBV11-2|14
CASSFGRGNYGYTF
>TRBJ1-2|TRBV12-5|13
CASANFPGYGYTF
>TRBJ1-1|TRBV5-1|13
CASSWGQNTEAFF
>TRBJ1-5|TRBV2|14
CASSEARGYQPQHF
>TRBJ1-2|TRBV7-9|14
CASSLAEGLSGYTF
>TRBJ1-4|TRBV10-3|14
CAISADSTNEKLFF
>TRBJ2-7|TRBV6-5|12
CASRQTAYEQYF
>TRBJ1-2|TRBV2|13
CASSVDRGRGYTF
>TRBJ1-1|TRBV6-5|16
CASSYMRTGTNTEAFF
>TRBJ2-3|TRBV2|14
CASSGIGGWNTQYF
>TRBJ2-5|TRBV30|11
CAWSAGDTQYF
>TRBJ1-1|TRBV7-2|15
CASSLVGGKNTEAFF
>TRBJ1-1|TRBV7-2|15
CASSLIQQPGTEAFF
>TRBJ2-7|TRBV6-5|15
CASSYLGQGVHEQYF
>TRBJ1-2|TRBV30|11
CACTGEYGYTF
>TRBJ1-1|TRBV10-3|14
CASAPGRGYTEAFF